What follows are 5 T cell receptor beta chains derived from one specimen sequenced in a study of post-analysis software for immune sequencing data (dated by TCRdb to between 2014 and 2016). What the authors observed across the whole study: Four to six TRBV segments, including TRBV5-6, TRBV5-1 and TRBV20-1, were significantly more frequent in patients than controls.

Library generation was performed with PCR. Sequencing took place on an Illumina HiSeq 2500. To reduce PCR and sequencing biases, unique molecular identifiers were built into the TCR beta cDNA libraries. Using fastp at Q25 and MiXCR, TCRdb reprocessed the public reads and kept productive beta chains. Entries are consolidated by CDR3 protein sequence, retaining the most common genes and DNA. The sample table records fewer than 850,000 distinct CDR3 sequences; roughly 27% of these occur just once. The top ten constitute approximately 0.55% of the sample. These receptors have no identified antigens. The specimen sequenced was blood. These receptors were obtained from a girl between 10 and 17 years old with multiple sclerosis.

The CDR3 region is CASSLAWAGGETQYF. CDR3 in DNA: TGTGCCAGCAGCTTGGCGTGGGCAGGGGGAGAGACCCAGTACTTC. V is TRBV5-5 and J is TRBJ2-5; TRBD1 agrees at 7 bases. This CDR3 is 15 amino acids long. Germline trimming cut 0 bases from V and 4 bases from J; bases unmatched to any gene: 6. Germline values: CDR1 SGHKS, CDR2 YYEKEE (reference sequence).

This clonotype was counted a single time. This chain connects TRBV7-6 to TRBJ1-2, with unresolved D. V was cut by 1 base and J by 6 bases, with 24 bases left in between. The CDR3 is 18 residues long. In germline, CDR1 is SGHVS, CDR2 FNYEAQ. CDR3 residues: CASSLVSLEDGLGDGYTF. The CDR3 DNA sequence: TGTGCCAGCAGCTTAGTTTCGTTAGAGGACGGCCTTGGGGATGGCTACACCTTC.

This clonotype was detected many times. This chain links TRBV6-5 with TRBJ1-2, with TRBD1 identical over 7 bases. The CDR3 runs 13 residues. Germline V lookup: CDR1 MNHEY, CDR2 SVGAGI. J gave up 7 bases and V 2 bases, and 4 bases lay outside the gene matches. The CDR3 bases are TGTGCCAGCAGTTACAGACAGGGCGGTGGCTACACCTTC. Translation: CASSYRQGGGYTF.

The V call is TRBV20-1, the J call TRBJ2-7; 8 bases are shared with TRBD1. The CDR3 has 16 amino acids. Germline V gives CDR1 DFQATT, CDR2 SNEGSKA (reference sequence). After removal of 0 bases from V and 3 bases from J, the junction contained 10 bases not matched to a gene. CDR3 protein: CSAREAGRTGNYEQYF. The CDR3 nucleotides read TGCAGTGCTAGAGAGGCTGGCAGGACAGGGAACTACGAGCAGTACTTC.

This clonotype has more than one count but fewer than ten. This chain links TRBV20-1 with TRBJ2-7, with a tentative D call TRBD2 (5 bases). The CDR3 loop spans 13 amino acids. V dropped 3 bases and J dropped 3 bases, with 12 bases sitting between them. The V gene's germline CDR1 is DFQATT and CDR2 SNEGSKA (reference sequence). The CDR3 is CSASAQRFYEQYF. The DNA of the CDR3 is TGCAGTGCTAGCGCACAGCGGTTCTACGAGCAGTACTTC.